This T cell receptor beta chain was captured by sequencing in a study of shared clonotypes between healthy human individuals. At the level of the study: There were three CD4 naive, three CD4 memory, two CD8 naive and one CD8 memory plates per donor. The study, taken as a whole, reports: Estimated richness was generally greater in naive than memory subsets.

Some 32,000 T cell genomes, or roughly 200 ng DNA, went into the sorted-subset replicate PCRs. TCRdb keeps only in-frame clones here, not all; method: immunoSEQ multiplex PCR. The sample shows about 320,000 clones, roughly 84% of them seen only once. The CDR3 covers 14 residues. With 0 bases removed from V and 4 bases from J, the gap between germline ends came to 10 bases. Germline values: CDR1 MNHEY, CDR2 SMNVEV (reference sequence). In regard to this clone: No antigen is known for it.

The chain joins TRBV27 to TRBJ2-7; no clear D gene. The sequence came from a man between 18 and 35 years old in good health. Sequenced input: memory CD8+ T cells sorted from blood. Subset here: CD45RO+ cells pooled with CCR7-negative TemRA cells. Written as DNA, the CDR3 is TGTGCCAGCAGTTTATCGACGAAAGCATACGAGCAGTACTTC. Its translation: CASSLSTKAYEQYF.